What follows is one TCR beta chain and its context. Its antigen remains unidentified. This entry comes from a study of T-cell memory formation after mild COVID-19. Overall study: The study found TCR clusters largely donor specific.

This CDR3 spans 13 amino acids. The germline V and J ends were trimmed by 3 bases and 2 bases, with 7 bases remaining between them. TCRdb re-derived calls from the 5' RACE reads in MiXCR, one entry per CDR3 protein. The sample lists 300,000 to 400,000 distinct CDR3 sequences, approximately 29% occurring once. Whole-study findings and limits: Clones that contracted clustered mainly in CM and EM if CD4+ and in EMRA if CD8+.

The sample comprised PBMCs or a T cell subset sorted from them (not recorded which). This sequence was found in an adult woman who had mild COVID-19 (a few samples of this study predate the infection). Cell type and time point are not known. J is TRBJ1-2 and V is TRBV12-3 or TRBV12-4, with D uncertain. CDR3 DNA sequence: TGTGCCAGCAGTTTTGGGGAGAACTATGGCTACACCTTC. Protein sequence: CASSFGENYGYTF.